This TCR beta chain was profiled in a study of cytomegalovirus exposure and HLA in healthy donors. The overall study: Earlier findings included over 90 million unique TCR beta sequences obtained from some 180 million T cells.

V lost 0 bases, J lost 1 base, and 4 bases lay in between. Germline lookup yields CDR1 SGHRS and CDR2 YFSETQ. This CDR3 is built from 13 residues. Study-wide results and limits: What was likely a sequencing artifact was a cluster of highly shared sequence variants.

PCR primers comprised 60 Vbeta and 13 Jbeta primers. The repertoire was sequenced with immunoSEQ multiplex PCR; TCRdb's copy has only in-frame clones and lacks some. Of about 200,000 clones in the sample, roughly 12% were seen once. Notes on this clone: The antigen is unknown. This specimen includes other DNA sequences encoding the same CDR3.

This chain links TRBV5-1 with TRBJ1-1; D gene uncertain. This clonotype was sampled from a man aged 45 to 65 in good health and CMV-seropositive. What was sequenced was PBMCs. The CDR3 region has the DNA TGCGCCAGCAGCTTGGGAGGGAACACTGAAGCTTTCTTT. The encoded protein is CASSLGGNTEAFF.